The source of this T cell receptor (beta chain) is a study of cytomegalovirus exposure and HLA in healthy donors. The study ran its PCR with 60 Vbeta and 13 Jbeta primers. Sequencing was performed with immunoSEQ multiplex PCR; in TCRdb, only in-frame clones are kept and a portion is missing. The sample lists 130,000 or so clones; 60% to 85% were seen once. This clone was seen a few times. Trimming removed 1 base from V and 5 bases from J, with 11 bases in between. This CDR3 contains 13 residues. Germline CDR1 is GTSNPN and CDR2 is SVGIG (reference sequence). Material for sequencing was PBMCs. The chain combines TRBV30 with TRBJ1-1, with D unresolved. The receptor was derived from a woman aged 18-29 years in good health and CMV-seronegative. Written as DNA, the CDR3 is TGTGCCTGGAGTGAGAATCCGGGAACTGAAGCTTTCTTT. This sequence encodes CAWSENPGTEAFF.